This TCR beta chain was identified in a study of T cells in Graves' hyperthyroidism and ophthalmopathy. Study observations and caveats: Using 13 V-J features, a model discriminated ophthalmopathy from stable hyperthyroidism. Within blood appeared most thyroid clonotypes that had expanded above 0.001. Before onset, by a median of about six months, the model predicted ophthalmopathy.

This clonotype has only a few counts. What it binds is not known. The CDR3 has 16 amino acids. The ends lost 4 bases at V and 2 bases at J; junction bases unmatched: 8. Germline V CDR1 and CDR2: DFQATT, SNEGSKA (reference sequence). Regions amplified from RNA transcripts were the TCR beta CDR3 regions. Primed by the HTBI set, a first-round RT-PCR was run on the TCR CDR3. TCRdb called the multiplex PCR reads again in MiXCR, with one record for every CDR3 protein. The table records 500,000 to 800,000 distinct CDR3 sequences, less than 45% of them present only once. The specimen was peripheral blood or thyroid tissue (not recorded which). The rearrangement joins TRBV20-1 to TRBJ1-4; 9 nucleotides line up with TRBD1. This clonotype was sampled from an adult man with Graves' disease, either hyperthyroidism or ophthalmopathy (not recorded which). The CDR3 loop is CSATPITGGTNEKLFF. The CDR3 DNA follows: TGCAGTGCTACACCAATTACAGGGGGCACTAATGAAAAACTGTTTTTT.